The 6 T cell receptor beta chains below all came from one sample that was sequenced in a study of blood T cell repertoires in COVID-19. The repertoire was sequenced with immunoSEQ multiplex PCR; TCRdb's copy has only in-frame clones and lacks some. The sample carries 200,000 to 250,000 clones, about 91% recorded once. Sequencing was carried out using peripheral blood. The receptor set was obtained from a young man with acute or convalescent COVID-19.

The J gene is TRBJ1-2, the V gene TRBV6-5; D perhaps matches TRBD1 (5 bases). The CDR3 loop spans 14 amino acids. Germline assignment: CDR1 MNHEY and CDR2 SVGAGI. Trimming shortened V by 6 bases and J by 0 bases, and 11 bases separated the two germline ends. The CDR3 nucleotides read TGTGCCAGCAGCGACAGCTCCTCTAACTATGGCTACACCTTC. This translates into CASSDSSSNYGYTF.

The chain's CDR3 is CAISDKGKNEQYF. CDR3 sequence (DNA): TGTGCCATCAGTGACAAGGGGAAAAATGAGCAGTACTTC. The V call is TRBV10-3, the J call TRBJ2-7; TRBD1 might be the D (5 bases). Germline V gene lookup returns CDR1 ENHRY and CDR2 SYGVKD. V lost 3 bases and J 7 bases, leaving 13 bases between the germline ends. This CDR3 has 13 residues.

The V and J genes are TRBV18 and TRBJ1-2; tentative D call: TRBD1 (6 bases). The V and J ends lost 4 bases and 0 bases respectively, with 9 bases between them. This CDR3 has 14 residues. The germline gives CDR1 KGHSH, CDR2 LQKENI. As DNA, the CDR3 is TGTGCCAGCTCACGGGCAGGGGCTAACTATGGCTACACCTTC. Translated: CASSRAGANYGYTF.

V gene TRBV4-1 combines with J gene TRBJ2-7; D gene ambiguous. The V gene's germline CDR1 is MGHRA and CDR2 YSYEKL. V lost 4 bases and J 0 bases, leaving 13 bases between the germline ends. This CDR3 has 15 amino acids. CDR3 sequence: CASSLEPWISYEQYF. Written as DNA, the CDR3 is TGCGCCAGCAGCCTGGAGCCTTGGATCTCCTACGAGCAGTACTTC.

The V call is TRBV7-6, the J call TRBJ2-1, with D possibly matching TRBD2 (6 bases). The CDR3 sequence is 16 residues long. The germline gives CDR1 SGHVS, CDR2 FNYEAQ. Trimming shortened V by 5 bases and J by 3 bases, and 17 bases separated the two germline ends. CDR3: CASSSSGGVFYNEQFF. CDR3 nucleotide sequence: TGTGCCAGCAGCAGTAGCGGAGGGGTTTTCTACAATGAGCAGTTCTTC.

The chain carries TRBV11-3 and TRBJ2-5, with 7 nucleotides matching TRBD1. The germline CDR1 and CDR2 sequences are SGHNT and YENEEA. This CDR3 contains 14 residues. The V gene end was trimmed by 5 bases and the J gene end by 5 bases; junction bases not matched to a gene: 8. The CDR3, as DNA: TGTGCCAGCAGCCGATCAGGGGGTAGGGAGACCCAGTACTTC. Translated, it gives CASSRSGGRETQYF. The whole variable domain, filled in from reference TRBV11-3 and TRBJ2-5, reads EAGVVQSPRYKIIEKKQPVAFWCNPISGHNTLYWYLQNLGQGPELLIRYENEEAVDDSQLPKDRFSAERLKGVDSTLKIQPAELGDSAVYLCASSRSGGRETQYFGPGTRLLVL.